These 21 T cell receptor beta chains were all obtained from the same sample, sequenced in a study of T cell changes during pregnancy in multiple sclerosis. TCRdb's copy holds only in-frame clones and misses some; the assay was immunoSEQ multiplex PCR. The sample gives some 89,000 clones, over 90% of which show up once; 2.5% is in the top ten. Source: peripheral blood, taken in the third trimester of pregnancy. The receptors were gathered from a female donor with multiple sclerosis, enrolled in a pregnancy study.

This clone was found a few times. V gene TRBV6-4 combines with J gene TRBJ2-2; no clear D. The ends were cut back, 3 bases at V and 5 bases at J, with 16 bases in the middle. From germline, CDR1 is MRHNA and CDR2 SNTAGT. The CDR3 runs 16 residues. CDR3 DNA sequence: TGTGCCAGCAGTGATTACCCTCAAGCCGAGACCGGGGAGCTGTTTTTT. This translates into CASSDYPQAETGELFF.

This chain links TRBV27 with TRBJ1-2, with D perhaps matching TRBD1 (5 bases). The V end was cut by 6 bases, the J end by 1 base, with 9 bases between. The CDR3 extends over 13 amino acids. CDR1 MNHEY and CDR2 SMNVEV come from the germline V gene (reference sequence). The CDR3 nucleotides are TGTGCCAGCAGCCCCAGGGTTAACTATGGCTACACCTTC. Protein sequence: CASSPRVNYGYTF.

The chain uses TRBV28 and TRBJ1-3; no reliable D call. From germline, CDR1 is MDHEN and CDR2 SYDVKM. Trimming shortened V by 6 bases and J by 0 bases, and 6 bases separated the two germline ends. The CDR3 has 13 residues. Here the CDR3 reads CASSFFSGNTIYF. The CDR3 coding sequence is TGTGCCAGCAGCTTCTTCTCTGGAAACACCATATATTTT.

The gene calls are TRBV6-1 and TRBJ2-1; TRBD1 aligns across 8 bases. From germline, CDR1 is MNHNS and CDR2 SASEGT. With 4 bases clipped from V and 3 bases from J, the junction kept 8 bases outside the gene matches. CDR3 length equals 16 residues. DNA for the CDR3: TGTGCCAGCAGTGGCGCCGGGACAGGATTCTACAATGAGCAGTTCTTC. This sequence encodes CASSGAGTGFYNEQFF.

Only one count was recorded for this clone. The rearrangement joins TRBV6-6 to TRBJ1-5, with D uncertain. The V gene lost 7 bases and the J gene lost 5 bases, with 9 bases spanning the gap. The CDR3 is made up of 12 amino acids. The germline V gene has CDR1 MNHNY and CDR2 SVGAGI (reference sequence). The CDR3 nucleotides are TGTGCCAGCAACTTGGTCGATCAGCCCCAGCATTTT. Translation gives CASNLVDQPQHF.

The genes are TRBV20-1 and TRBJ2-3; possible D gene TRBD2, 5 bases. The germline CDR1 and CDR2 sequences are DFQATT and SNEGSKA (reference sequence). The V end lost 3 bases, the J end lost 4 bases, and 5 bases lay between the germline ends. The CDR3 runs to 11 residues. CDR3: CSAREADTQYF. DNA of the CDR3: TGCAGTGCTAGGGAGGCAGATACGCAGTATTTT.

For the CDR3, the DNA is TGTGCCATTTCTCCGGGACTACCCACAGATACGCAGTATTTT. Its translation: CAISPGLPTDTQYF. The chain links TRBV19 to TRBJ2-3, with 7 bases that match TRBD2. Germline loops: CDR1 LNHDA, CDR2 SQIVND (reference sequence). This CDR3 has 14 amino acids. V lost 10 bases and J lost 2; bases outside the gene matches: 9.

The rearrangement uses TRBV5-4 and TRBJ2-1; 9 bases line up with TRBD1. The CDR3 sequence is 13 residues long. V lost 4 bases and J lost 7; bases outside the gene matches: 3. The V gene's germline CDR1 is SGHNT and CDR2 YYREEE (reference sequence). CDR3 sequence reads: CASSPQGANEQFF. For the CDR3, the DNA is TGTGCCAGCAGCCCACAGGGGGCAAATGAGCAGTTCTTC.

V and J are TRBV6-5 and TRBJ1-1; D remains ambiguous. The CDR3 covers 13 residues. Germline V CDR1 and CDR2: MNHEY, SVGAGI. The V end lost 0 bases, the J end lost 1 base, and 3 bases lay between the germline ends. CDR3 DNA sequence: TGTGCCAGCAGTTACTCGGCGAACACTGAAGCTTTCTTT. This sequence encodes CASSYSANTEAFF.

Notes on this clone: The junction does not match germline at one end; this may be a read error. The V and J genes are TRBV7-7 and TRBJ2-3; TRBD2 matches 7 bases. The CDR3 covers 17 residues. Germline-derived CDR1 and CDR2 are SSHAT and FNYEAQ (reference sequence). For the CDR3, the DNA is TGTGCTAGCAGCTTAACAGCAGGCGGGGGTAGCACAGATACGCAGTATTTT. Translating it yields CASSLTAGGGSTDTQYF.

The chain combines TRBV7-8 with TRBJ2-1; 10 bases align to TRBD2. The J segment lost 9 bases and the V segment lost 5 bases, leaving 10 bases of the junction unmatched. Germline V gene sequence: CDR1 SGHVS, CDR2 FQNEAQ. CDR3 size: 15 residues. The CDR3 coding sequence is TGTGCCAGCAGCAACAAGCGGGGGGGCCCTGTTGAGCAGTTCTTC. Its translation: CASSNKRGGPVEQFF.

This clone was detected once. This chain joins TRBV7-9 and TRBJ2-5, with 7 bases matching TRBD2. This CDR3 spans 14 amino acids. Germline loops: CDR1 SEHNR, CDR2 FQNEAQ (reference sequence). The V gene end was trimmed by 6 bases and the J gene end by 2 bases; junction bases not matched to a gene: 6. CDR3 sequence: CASSYGGTQETQYF. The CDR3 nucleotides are TGTGCCAGCAGTTACGGGGGGACTCAAGAGACCCAGTACTTC.

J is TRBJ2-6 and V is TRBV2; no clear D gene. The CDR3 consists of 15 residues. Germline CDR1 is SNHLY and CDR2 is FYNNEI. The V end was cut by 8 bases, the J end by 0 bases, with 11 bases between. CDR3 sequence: CASVSRVSGANVLTF. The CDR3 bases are TGTGCCAGCGTTAGCCGGGTCTCTGGGGCCAACGTCCTGACTTTC.

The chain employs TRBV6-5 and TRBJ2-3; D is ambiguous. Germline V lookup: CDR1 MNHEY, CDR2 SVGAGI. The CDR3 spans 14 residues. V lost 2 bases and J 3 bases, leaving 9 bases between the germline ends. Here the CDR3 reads CASSYGSRTDTQYF. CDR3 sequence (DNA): TGTGCCAGCAGTTACGGCTCCAGGACAGATACGCAGTATTTT.

The CDR3 coding sequence is TGTGCCACCAGCAGAGATACGGGGGGGCAAGAGACCCAGTACTTC. Encoded protein: CATSRDTGGQETQYF. The chain links TRBV15 to TRBJ2-5; 8 bases are shared with TRBD2. CDR1 and CDR2 from the germline V gene are LNHNV and YYDKDF (reference sequence). This CDR3 comprises 15 residues. Losses at the gene ends were 0 bases for V and 2 bases for J; bases not matched to a gene: 2.

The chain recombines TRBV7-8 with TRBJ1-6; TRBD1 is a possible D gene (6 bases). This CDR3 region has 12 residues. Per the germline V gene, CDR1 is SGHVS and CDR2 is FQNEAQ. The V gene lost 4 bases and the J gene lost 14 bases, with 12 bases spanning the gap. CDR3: CASSWGHLSLHF. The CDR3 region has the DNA TGTGCCAGCAGCTGGGGACACCTATCCCTCCACTTT.

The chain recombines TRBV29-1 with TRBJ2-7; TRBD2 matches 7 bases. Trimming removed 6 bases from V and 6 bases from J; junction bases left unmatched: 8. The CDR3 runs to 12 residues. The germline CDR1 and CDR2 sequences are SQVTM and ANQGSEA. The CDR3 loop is CSVKTSVGEQYF. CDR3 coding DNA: TGCAGCGTCAAAACTAGCGTAGGCGAGCAGTACTTC.

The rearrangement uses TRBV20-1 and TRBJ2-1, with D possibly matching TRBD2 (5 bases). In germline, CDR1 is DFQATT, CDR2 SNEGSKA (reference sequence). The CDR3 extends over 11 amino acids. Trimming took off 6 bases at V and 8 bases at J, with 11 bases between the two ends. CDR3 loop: CSATGMDEQFF. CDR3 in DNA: TGCAGTGCGACGGGGATGGATGAGCAGTTCTTC.

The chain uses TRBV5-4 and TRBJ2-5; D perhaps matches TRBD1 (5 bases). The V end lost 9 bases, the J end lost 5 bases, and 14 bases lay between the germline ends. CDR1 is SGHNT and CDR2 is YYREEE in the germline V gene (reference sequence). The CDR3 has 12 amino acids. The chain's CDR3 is CATLGASETQYF. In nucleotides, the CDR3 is TGTGCCACCCTAGGGGCGAGTGAGACCCAGTACTTC.

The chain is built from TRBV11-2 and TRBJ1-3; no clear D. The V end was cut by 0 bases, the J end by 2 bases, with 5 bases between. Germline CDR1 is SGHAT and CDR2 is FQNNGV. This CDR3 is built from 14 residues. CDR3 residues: CASSLDRAGNTIYF. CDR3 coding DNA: TGTGCCAGCAGCTTAGATCGGGCTGGAAACACCATATATTTT.

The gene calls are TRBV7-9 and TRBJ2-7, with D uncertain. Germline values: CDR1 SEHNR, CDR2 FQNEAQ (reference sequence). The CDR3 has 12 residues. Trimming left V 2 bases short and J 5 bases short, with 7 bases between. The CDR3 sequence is CASSLLSNEQYF. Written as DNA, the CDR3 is TGTGCCAGCAGCTTATTGTCCAACGAGCAGTACTTC.